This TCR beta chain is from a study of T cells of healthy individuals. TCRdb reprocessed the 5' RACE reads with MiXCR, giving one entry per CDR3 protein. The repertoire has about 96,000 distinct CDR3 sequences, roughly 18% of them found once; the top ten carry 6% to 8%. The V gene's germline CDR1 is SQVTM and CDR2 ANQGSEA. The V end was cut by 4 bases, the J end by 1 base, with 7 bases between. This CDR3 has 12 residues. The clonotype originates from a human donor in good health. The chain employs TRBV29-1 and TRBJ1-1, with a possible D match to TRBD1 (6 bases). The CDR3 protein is CSVVQGNTEAFF. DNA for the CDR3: TGCAGCGTTGTACAGGGGAACACTGAAGCTTTCTTT.